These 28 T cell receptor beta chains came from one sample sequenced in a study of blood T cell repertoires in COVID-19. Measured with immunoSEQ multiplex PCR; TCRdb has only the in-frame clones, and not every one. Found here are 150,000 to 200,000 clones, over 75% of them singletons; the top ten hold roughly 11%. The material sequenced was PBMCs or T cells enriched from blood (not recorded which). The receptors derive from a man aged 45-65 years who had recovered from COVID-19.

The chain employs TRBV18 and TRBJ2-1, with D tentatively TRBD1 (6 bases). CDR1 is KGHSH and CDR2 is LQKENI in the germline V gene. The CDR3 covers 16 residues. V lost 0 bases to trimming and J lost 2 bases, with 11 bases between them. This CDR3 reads CASSPPAGGTYNEQFF. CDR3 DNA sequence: TGTGCCAGCTCACCACCTGCTGGGGGCACCTACAATGAGCAGTTCTTC.

CDR3: CASTHAGAGELFF. As DNA, the CDR3 is TGTGCCAGCACTCACGCGGGGGCCGGGGAGCTGTTTTTT. This rearrangement joins TRBV2 to TRBJ2-2; 7 bases are a match to TRBD2. V was clipped by 7 bases and J by 6 bases; unmatched bases: 5. Germline V gene sequence: CDR1 SNHLY, CDR2 FYNNEI. There are 13 residues in the CDR3.

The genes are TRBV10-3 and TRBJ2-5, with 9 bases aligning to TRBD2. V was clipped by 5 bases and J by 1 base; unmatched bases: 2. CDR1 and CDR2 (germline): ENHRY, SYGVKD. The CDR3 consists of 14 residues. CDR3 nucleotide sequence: TGTGCCATCAGTAGCGGGGGGTTCCAAGAGACCCAGTACTTC. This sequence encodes CAISSGGFQETQYF.

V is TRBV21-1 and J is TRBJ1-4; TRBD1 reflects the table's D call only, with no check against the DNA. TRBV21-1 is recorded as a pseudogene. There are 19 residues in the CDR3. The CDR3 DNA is TGTGCCAGCAGAAGAGTAGATGACAGGGAGTCCGCGGCTAATGAAAAACTGTTTTTT. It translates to CASRRVDDRESAANEKLFF.

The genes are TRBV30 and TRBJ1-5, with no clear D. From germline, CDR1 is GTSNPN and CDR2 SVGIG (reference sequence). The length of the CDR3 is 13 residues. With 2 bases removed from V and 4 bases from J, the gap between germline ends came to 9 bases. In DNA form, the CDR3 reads TGTGCCTGGAGTCCAGGAGGAAATCAGCCCCAGCATTTT. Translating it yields CAWSPGGNQPQHF.

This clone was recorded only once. CDR3 sequence (DNA): TGTGCCAGCGTGATGAGGACTAGCGGGAGATCCTTTTACAATGAGCAGTTCTTC. Translated: CASVMRTSGRSFYNEQFF. The rearrangement uses TRBV19 and TRBJ2-1, with 13 positions matching TRBD2. CDR1 and CDR2 from the germline V gene are LNHDA and SQIVND (reference sequence). The CDR3 totals 18 residues. V lost 9 bases, J lost 4 bases, and 15 bases stayed unmatched.

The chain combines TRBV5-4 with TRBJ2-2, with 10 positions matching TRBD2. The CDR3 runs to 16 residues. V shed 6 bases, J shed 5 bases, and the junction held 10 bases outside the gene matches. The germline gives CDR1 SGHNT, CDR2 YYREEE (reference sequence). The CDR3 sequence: CASTSLAGRGTGELFF. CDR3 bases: TGTGCCAGCACCTCACTAGCGGGGCGGGGAACCGGGGAGCTGTTTTTT. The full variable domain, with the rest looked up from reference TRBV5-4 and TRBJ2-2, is ETGVTQSPTHLIKTRGQQVTLRCSSQSGHNTVSWYQQALGQGPQFIFQYYREEENGRGNFPPRFSGLQFPNYSSELNVNALELDDSALYLCASTSLAGRGTGELFFGEGSRLTVL.

The CDR3 DNA reads as TGTGCCAGCATCCAGAACAGGGGGAACACTGAAGCTTTCTTT. This gives the protein CASIQNRGNTEAFF. This sequence joins TRBV6-5 and TRBJ1-1; TRBD1 agrees at 7 bases. With V trimmed by 7 bases and J by 1 base, 6 bases remained unmatched. The germline V gene encodes CDR1 MNHEY and CDR2 SVGAGI. This CDR3 comprises 14 residues.

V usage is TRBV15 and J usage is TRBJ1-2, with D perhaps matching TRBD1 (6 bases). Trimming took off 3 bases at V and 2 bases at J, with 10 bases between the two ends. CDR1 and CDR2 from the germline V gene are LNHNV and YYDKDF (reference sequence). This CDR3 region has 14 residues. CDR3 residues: CATSSHTGNYGYTF. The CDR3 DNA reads TGTGCCACCAGCAGCCACACAGGGAACTATGGCTACACCTTC.

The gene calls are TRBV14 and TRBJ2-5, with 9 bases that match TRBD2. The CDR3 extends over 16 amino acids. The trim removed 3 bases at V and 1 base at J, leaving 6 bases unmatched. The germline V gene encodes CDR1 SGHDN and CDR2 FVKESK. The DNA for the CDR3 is TGTGCCAGCAGCCAGGGACTAGCAGGTCCCCAAGAGACCCAGTACTTC. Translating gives CASSQGLAGPQETQYF.

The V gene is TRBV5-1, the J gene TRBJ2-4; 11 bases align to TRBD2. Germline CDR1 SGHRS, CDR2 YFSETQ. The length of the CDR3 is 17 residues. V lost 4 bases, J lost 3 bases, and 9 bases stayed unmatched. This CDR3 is CASSLEGTSGYKNIQYF. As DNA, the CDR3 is TGCGCCAGCAGCCTAGAGGGGACTAGCGGCTACAAAAACATTCAGTACTTC.

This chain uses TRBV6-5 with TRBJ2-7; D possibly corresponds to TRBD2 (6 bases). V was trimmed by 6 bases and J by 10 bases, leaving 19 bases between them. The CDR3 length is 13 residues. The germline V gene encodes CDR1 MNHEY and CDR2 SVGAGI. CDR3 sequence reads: CASSPSQGLTQYF. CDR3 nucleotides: TGTGCCAGCAGCCCATCTCAAGGACTAACCCAGTACTTC.

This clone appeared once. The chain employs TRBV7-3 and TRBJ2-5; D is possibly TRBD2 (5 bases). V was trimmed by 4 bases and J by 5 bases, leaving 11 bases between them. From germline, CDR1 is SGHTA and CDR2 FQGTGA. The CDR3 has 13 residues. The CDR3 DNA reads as TGTGCCAGCAGCTCGGACTCCCGGGAGACCCAGTACTTC. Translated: CASSSDSRETQYF.

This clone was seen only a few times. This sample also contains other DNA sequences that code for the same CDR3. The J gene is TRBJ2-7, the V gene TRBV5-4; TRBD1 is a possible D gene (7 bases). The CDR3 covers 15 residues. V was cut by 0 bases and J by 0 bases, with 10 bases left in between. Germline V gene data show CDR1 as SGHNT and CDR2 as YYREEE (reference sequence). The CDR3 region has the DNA TGTGCCAGCAGCTTGGGCGGGACAGTCTCCTACGAGCAGTACTTC. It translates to CASSLGGTVSYEQYF.

CDR3 in DNA: TGTGCCAGCAGCCGGACTAGCGGGGGTCTGCATGAGCAGTTCTTC. Translating it yields CASSRTSGGLHEQFF. This chain connects TRBV13 to TRBJ2-1; TRBD2 matches at 13 bases. Losses at the gene ends were 5 bases for V and 8 bases for J; bases not matched to a gene: 6. CDR1 is PRHDT and CDR2 is FYEKMQ in the germline V gene (reference sequence). This CDR3 contains 15 residues.

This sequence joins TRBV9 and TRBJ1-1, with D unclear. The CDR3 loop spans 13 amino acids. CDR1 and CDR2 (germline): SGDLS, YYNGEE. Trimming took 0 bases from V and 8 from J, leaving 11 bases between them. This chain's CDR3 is CASSVAGFGEAFF. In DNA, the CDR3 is TGTGCCAGCAGCGTAGCAGGTTTTGGAGAAGCTTTCTTT.

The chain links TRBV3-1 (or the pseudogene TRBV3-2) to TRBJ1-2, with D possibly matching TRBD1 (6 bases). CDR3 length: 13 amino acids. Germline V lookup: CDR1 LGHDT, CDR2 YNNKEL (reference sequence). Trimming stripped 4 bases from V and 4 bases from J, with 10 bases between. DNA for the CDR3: TGTGCCAGCAGCCTAGGACAGCCCTATGGCTACACCTTC. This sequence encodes CASSLGQPYGYTF.

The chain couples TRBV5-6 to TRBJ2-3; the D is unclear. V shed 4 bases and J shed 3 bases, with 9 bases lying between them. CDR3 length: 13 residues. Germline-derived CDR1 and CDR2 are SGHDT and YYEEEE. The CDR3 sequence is CASSLTFTDTQYF. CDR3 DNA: TGTGCCAGCAGCCTGACTTTTACAGATACGCAGTATTTT.

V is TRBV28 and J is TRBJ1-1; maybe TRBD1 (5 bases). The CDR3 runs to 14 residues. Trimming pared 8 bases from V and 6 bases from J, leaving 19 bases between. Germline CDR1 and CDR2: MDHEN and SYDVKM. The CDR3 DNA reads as TGTGCCAGCCTCCTCCCCCAGGGAGGGGCTGAAGCTTTCTTT. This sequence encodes CASLLPQGGAEAFF.

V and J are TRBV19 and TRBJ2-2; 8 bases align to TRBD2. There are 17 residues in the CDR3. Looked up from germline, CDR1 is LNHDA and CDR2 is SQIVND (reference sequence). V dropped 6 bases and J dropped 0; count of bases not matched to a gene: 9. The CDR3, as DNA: TGTGCCAGTAGAACCGATCACGGGGGGGCGAACACCGGGGAGCTGTTTTTT. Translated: CASRTDHGGANTGELFF. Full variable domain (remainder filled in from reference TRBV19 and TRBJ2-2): DGGITQSPKYLFRKEGQNVTLSCEQNLNHDAMYWYRQDPGQGLRLIYYSQIVNDFQKGDIAEGYSVSREKKESFPLTVTSAQKNPTAFYLCASRTDHGGANTGELFFGEGSRLTVL.

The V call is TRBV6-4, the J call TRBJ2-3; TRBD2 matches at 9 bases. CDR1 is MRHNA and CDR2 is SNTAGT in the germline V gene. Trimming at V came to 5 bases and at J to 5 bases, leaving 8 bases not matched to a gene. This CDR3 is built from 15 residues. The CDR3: CASSFSGGFGDTQYF. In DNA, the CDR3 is TGTGCCAGCAGTTTTAGCGGGGGATTCGGAGATACGCAGTATTTT.

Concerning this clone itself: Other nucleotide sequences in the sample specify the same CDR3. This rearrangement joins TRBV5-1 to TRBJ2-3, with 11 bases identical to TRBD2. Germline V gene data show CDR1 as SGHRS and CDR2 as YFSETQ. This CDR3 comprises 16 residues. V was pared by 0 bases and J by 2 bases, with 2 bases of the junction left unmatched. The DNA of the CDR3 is TGCGCCAGCAGCTTGGGACTAGCGGGATCCACAGATACGCAGTATTTT. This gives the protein CASSLGLAGSTDTQYF.

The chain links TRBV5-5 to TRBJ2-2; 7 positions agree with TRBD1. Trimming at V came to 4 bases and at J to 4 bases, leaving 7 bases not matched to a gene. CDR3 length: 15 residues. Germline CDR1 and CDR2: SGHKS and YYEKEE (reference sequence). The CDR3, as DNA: TGTGCCAGCAGCCTGGACAGGCCTAGCACCGGGGAGCTGTTTTTT. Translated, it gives CASSLDRPSTGELFF.

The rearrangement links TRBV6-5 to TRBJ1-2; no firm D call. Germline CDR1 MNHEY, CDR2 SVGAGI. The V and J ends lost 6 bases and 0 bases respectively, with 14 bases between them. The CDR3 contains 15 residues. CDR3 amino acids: CASSRSGVANYGYTF. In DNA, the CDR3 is TGTGCCAGCAGCCGCTCAGGCGTAGCTAACTATGGCTACACCTTC.

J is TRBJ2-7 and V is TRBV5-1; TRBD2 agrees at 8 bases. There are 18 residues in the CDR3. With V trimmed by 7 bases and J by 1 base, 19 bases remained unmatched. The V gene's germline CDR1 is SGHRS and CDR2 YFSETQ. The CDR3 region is CASARGLDSGGWSYEQYF. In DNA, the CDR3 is TGCGCCAGCGCGCGCGGATTAGACAGCGGGGGTTGGTCCTACGAGCAGTACTTC.

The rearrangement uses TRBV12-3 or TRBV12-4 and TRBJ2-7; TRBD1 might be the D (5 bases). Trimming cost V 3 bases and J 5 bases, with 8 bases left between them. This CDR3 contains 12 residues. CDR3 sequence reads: CASSLQGHEQYF. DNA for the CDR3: TGTGCCAGCAGTTTGCAGGGCCACGAGCAGTACTTC.

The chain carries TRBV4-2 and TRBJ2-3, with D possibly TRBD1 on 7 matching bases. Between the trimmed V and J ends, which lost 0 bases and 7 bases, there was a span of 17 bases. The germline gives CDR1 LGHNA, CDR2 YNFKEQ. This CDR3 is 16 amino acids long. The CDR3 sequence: CASSQDGSGGKNTQYF. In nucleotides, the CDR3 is TGTGCCAGCAGCCAAGATGGGTCAGGGGGGAAAAATACGCAGTATTTT.

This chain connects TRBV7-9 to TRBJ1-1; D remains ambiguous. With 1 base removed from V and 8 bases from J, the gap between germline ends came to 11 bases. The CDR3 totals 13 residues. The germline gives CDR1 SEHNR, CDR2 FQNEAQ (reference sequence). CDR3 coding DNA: TGTGCCAGCAGCTTAGACTCAGGTCCGGAAGCTTTCTTT. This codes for CASSLDSGPEAFF. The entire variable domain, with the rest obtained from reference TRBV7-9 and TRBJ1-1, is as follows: DTGVSQNPRHKITKRGQNVTFRCDPISEHNRLYWYRQTLGQGPEFLTYFQNEAQLEKSRLLSDRFSAERPKGSFSTLEIQRTEQGDSAMYLCASSLDSGPEAFFGQGTRLTVV.